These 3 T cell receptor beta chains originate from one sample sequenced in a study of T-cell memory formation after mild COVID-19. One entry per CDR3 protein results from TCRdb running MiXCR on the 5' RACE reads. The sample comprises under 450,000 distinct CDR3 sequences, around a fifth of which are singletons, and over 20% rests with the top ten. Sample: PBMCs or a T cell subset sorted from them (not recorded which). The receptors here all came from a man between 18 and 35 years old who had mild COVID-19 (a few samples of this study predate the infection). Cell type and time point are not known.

CDR3 amino acids: CATSRATNYEQYF. CDR3 sequence (DNA): TGTGCCACCAGCAGAGCGACAAACTACGAGCAGTACTTC. This chain links TRBV15 with TRBJ2-7; D is unresolved. Deletions cut 1 base from V and 3 bases from J, with 7 bases between. This CDR3 spans 13 amino acids. In germline, CDR1 is LNHNV, CDR2 YYDKDF (reference sequence).

The CDR3, as DNA: TGTGCCATCGCGGCCCGGGACAATGAGCAGTTCTTC. Its translation is CAIAARDNEQFF. The chain links TRBV24-1 to TRBJ2-1; D call uncertain. The CDR3 runs 12 residues. The V gene lost 11 bases and the J gene lost 5 bases, with 12 bases spanning the gap. The V gene's germline CDR1 is KGHDR and CDR2 SFDVKD.

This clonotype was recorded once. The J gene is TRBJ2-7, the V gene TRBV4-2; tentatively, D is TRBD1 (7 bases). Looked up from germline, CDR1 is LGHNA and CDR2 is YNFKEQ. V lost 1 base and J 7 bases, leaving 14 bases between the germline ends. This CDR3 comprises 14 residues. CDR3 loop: CASSQVGGQVEQYF. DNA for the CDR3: TGTGCCAGCAGCCAAGTGGGAGGACAGGTAGAGCAGTACTTC.